This entry lists 14 T cell receptor beta chains sequenced from one sample in a study of cytomegalovirus exposure and HLA in healthy donors. Use of 60 Vbeta and 13 Jbeta primers characterized the PCR. Measured with immunoSEQ multiplex PCR; TCRdb has only the in-frame clones, and not every one. In the table there are tens of thousands of clones, 70% to 80% of which are singletons. The sequenced sample consisted of PBMCs. These receptors originate from a man in his sixties in good health and CMV-seronegative.

The chain carries TRBV2 and TRBJ1-2, with 9 bases that match TRBD1. CDR3 length equals 15 residues. V lost 6 bases to trimming and J lost 7 bases; unmatched junction nucleotides: 12. CDR1 SNHLY and CDR2 FYNNEI come from the germline V gene. CDR3 in amino acids: CASSPGQGIIGGYTF. The CDR3 DNA sequence: TGTGCCAGCAGCCCTGGACAGGGGATAATAGGTGGCTACACCTTC.

The chain links TRBV29-1 to TRBJ2-3; TRBD2 matches 10 bases. Germline trimming cut 6 bases from V and 4 bases from J; bases unmatched to any gene: 7. CDR3 length equals 14 residues. Germline V CDR1 and CDR2: SQVTM, ANQGSEA. The CDR3 here is CSVNLAGGADTQYF. The CDR3 nucleotides read TGCAGCGTCAACTTAGCGGGAGGTGCAGATACGCAGTATTTT.

The chain has TRBV7-2 and TRBJ1-3, with no clear D. The CDR3 is 19 residues long. The germline gives CDR1 SGHTA, CDR2 FQGNSA. V was cut by 1 base and J by 2 bases, with 21 bases left in between. CDR3 loop: CASSLGGYNDREPGNTIYF. In DNA form, the CDR3 reads TGTGCCAGCAGCTTAGGGGGATACAATGATAGGGAGCCTGGAAACACCATATATTTT.

This chain connects TRBV4-1 to TRBJ2-1, with D maybe TRBD1 (6 bases). Germline-derived CDR1 and CDR2 are MGHRA and YSYEKL. This CDR3 spans 18 amino acids. The germline V and J ends were trimmed by 2 bases and 1 base, with 18 bases remaining between them. For the CDR3, the DNA is TGCGCCAGCAGCCAAACACCGTTACAGGGTGCTTCCTACAATGAGCAGTTCTTC. Translated, it gives CASSQTPLQGASYNEQFF.

The V and J genes are TRBV25-1 and TRBJ2-1, with a weak D call TRBD1 (6 bases). CDR3 length equals 17 residues. Germline V CDR1 and CDR2: MGHDK, SYGVNS. V lost 3 bases to trimming and J lost 3 bases, with 18 bases between them. CDR3 residues: CASSEPEPGTNYNEQFF. CDR3 sequence (DNA): TGTGCCAGCAGTGAGCCGGAACCGGGGACAAACTACAATGAGCAGTTCTTC.

V usage is TRBV11-3 and J usage is TRBJ2-1; 10 positions match TRBD1. Per germline, CDR1 SGHNT and CDR2 YENEEA. CDR3 length equals 14 residues. Trimming at V came to 5 bases and at J to 4 bases, leaving 2 bases not matched to a gene. CDR3 in DNA: TGTGCCAGCAGCGGACAGGGGGATTACAATGAGCAGTTCTTC. It codes for CASSGQGDYNEQFF. The whole variable domain, filled in from reference TRBV11-3 and TRBJ2-1, reads EAGVVQSPRYKIIEKKQPVAFWCNPISGHNTLYWYLQNLGQGPELLIRYENEEAVDDSQLPKDRFSAERLKGVDSTLKIQPAELGDSAVYLCASSGQGDYNEQFFGPGTRLTVL.

The chain joins TRBV5-6 to TRBJ2-3; the D gene is possibly TRBD2 (5 bases). Germline assignment: CDR1 SGHDT and CDR2 YYEEEE. The ends were cut back, 0 bases at V and 3 bases at J, with 8 bases in the middle. CDR3 length: 14 amino acids. The CDR3 is CASSLVGLTDTQYF. CDR3 bases: TGTGCCAGCAGCTTGGTTGGACTGACAGATACGCAGTATTTT.

This clone was seen more than once but under ten times. The V gene is TRBV11-2, the J gene TRBJ2-7; 12 bases align to TRBD2. V was pared by 1 base and J by 7 bases, with 8 bases of the junction left unmatched. CDR1 and CDR2 (germline): SGHAT, FQNNGV. CDR3 size: 16 residues. The DNA for the CDR3 is TGTGCCAGCAGCTTAGCGACTAGCGGGGGAGCTCGGGAGCAGTACTTC. Amino acid sequence: CASSLATSGGAREQYF.

The chain uses TRBV6-6 and TRBJ1-4; 7 bases map to TRBD1. V was clipped by 2 bases and J by 4 bases; unmatched bases: 7. Germline values: CDR1 MNHNY, CDR2 SVGAGI (reference sequence). The CDR3 is 16 residues long. For the CDR3, the DNA is TGTGCCAGCAGTTACCCAGAGGGACAGAATAATGAAAAACTGTTTTTT. Protein sequence: CASSYPEGQNNEKLFF.

The V and J genes are TRBV11-3 and TRBJ2-7, with 8 bases fitting TRBD2. The CDR3 runs 14 residues. V lost 2 bases, J lost 0 bases, and 0 bases stayed unmatched. Germline V gene sequence: CDR1 SGHNT, CDR2 YENEEA. CDR3 bases: TGTGCCAGCAGCTTACGGGAGGGCTCCTACGAGCAGTACTTC. It encodes CASSLREGSYEQYF.

This clone has only a few counts. The genes are TRBV28 and TRBJ2-1, with TRBD2 matching over 12 bases. CDR1 is MDHEN, CDR2 SYDVKM, per germline. This CDR3 is 16 amino acids long. V dropped 0 bases and J dropped 6; count of bases not matched to a gene: 3. Here the CDR3 reads CASSLWTSGGGNEQFF. In DNA form, the CDR3 reads TGTGCCAGCAGTTTATGGACTAGCGGGGGAGGCAATGAGCAGTTCTTC.

CDR3 coding DNA: TGTGCCAGCAGCTGGGGGGCGGGGGAGACCGGGGAGCTGTTTTTT. This codes for CASSWGAGETGELFF. J is TRBJ2-2 and V is TRBV7-2, with a tentative D call TRBD2 (7 bases). There are 15 residues in the CDR3. Trimming cost V 4 bases and J 5 bases, with 14 bases left between them. Germline V gene sequence: CDR1 SGHTA, CDR2 FQGNSA.

The rearrangement uses TRBV9 and TRBJ2-3; 8 bases align to TRBD2. This CDR3 spans 15 amino acids. Germline V CDR1 and CDR2: SGDLS, YYNGEE. After removal of 3 bases from V and 1 base from J, the junction contained 4 bases not matched to a gene. The CDR3 protein is CASSARGDRTDTQYF. CDR3 nucleotide sequence: TGTGCCAGCAGCGCGCGGGGGGATCGCACAGATACGCAGTATTTT.

The chain combines TRBV28 with TRBJ1-2; no clear D. This CDR3 contains 12 residues. Germline CDR1 MDHEN, CDR2 SYDVKM. The ends were cut back, 3 bases at V and 2 bases at J, with 4 bases in the middle. The CDR3 is CASSFGNYGYTF. The CDR3 region has the DNA TGTGCCAGCAGTTTCGGGAACTATGGCTACACCTTC.